Shown below are 10 T cell receptor beta chains from a single sample sequenced in a study of monozygotic twins with inflammatory bowel disease. Following a re-call of the 5' RACE reads, TCRdb has one entry per CDR3 protein and lacks DNA. The sample has 300,000 to 350,000 distinct CDR3 sequences; the top ten hold 2% to 2.5%. Sequences were obtained from blood. The receptors stem from a human donor with ulcerative colitis or Crohn's disease, or a healthy co-twin of an affected twin (not recorded which).

The genes are TRBV10-3 and TRBJ2-7; TCRdb designates TRBD2, a call that cannot be tested without DNA. Germline loops: CDR1 ENHRY, CDR2 SYGVKD. The length of the CDR3 is 16 residues. CDR3 residues: CAISDLAGSTAYEQYF.

The chain employs TRBV19 and TRBJ2-6; the TCRdb D gene call, TRBD2, has no DNA to confirm it. From germline, CDR1 is LNHDA and CDR2 SQIVND (reference sequence). There are 15 residues in the CDR3. The CDR3 loop reads CASKGGESGANVLTF.

The gene calls are TRBV9 and TRBJ1-3. There are 14 residues in the CDR3. Germline V gives CDR1 SGDLS, CDR2 YYNGEE. This CDR3 reads CASSGTDSGNTIYF.

J is TRBJ1-6 and V is TRBV4-3; TCRdb indicates TRBD1, and absent DNA this call remains unverified. CDR1 is LGHNA, CDR2 YSLEER, per germline. The CDR3 sequence is 17 residues long. CDR3 protein: CASSQETPQGRGSPLHF.

V and J are TRBV30 and TRBJ2-2; TCRdb proposes TRBD1, but this gene call is untestable without DNA. The CDR3 covers 16 residues. CDR1 and CDR2 (germline): GTSNPN, SVGIG (reference sequence). The chain's CDR3 is CAWISYPGGNTGELFF.

V usage is TRBV30 and J usage is TRBJ1-5. There are 13 residues in the CDR3. The germline V gene encodes CDR1 GTSNPN and CDR2 SVGIG (reference sequence). CDR3 residues: CAWSRGYGQPQHF.

J is TRBJ2-1 and V is TRBV20-1. Germline loops: CDR1 DFQATT, CDR2 SNEGSKA (reference sequence). The CDR3 extends over 11 amino acids. CDR3 region: CSAKRVTEQFF.

The chain recombines TRBV20-1 with TRBJ2-7. Germline CDR1 DFQATT, CDR2 SNEGSKA (reference sequence). The CDR3 has 14 amino acids. This CDR3 is CSARTGGLTYEQYF.

The chain recombines TRBV4-1 with TRBJ1-6; the TRBD1 assignment by TCRdb is unverifiable without DNA. This CDR3 contains 14 residues. Germline lookup yields CDR1 MGHRA and CDR2 YSYEKL. CDR3 loop: CASSQGGVDSPLHF.

The chain carries TRBV6-1 and TRBJ2-7; the D gene TCRdb calls, TRBD2, cannot be checked with no DNA. CDR3 length: 12 amino acids. Germline loops: CDR1 MNHNS, CDR2 SASEGT. This CDR3 reads CASMVGQREQYF.